Here is one T cell receptor beta chain with its context. The antigen remains unidentified. One end of the junction does not line up with germline, which may come from a read error. No cell sorting was done before RNA was extracted from the tissue. Donors were chemotherapy-naive, newly diagnosed lung cancer surgical patients in China, August–late 2014. The data derive from a study of tumor and adjacent non-tumor tissue in lung cancer. The wider study: Some 4.2 million productive TCRbeta reads were obtained per sample on average.

Three rounds of nested PCR, following a modified ARM-PCR protocol, produced the TCRbeta library. In TCRdb, the multiplex PCR reads were re-called with MiXCR into one record per CDR3 protein. The sample records about 110,000 distinct CDR3 sequences, more than 70% being singletons. Germline values: CDR1 SGHRS, CDR2 YFSETQ. This CDR3 is built from 13 residues. Study outcomes and limitations: Significantly higher TCR diversity was found in tumor than normal lung.

This rearrangement joins TRBV5-1 to TRBJ1-1; D uncertain. The specimen was lung tumor tissue. The sequence was obtained from a woman aged 60-75 years with non-small cell lung cancer. Here the CDR3 reads CTSNLAGNTEAFF. Here the CDR3 DNA reads TGCACCAGCAACTTGGCCGGGAATACTGAAGCTTTCTTT. The whole variable domain, remainder taken from reference TRBV5-1 and TRBJ1-1, is KAGVTQTPRYLIKTRGQQVTLSCSPISGHRSVSWYQQTPGQGLQFLFEYFSETQRNKGNFPGRFSGRQFSNSRSEMNVSTLELGDSALYLCTSNLAGNTEAFFGQGTRLTVV.